The 19 T cell receptor beta chains presented below share a single source sample, sequenced in a study of shared clonotypes between healthy human individuals. Assay: immunoSEQ multiplex PCR; the TCRdb copy retains only in-frame clones and omits some. Of about 990,000 clones in the sample, approximately 78% are singletons; the top ten hold 0.5% to 0.65%. The sequencing input was memory CD4+ T cells from PBMCs. Subset described: CD45RA-negative fraction. These receptors came from a man between 18 and 29 years old in good health. Some clones in this sample may be carry-over from other donors' samples.

This clone appeared a single time. In DNA, the CDR3 is TGTGCCAGCAGTGAAGAGGGGGGGAGAGGCTACACCTTC. It yields the protein CASSEEGGRGYTF. The chain is built from TRBV6-1 and TRBJ1-2; D might be TRBD1 (6 bases). Germline loops: CDR1 MNHNS, CDR2 SASEGT. Trimming pared 1 base from V and 8 bases from J, leaving 11 bases between. The CDR3 totals 13 residues.

The rearrangement links TRBV28 to TRBJ1-5; D uncertain. The V end lost 6 bases, the J end lost 0 bases, and 12 bases lay between the germline ends. From germline, CDR1 is MDHEN and CDR2 SYDVKM. This CDR3 region has 15 residues. The CDR3 DNA is TGTGCCAGCAGACCAAGACTCCATAGCAATCAGCCCCAGCATTTT. This sequence encodes CASRPRLHSNQPQHF.

The chain recombines TRBV5-1 with TRBJ1-4; perhaps TRBD1 as D (5 bases). This CDR3 contains 15 residues. Per germline, CDR1 SGHRS and CDR2 YFSETQ. The V and J ends lost 1 base and 4 bases respectively, with 11 bases between them. In DNA, the CDR3 is TGCGCCAGCAGCTTGTCAGGGCCCGGTAATGAAAAACTGTTTTTT. This sequence encodes CASSLSGPGNEKLFF.

The rearrangement joins TRBV11-3 to TRBJ2-1; 13 nucleotides align to TRBD2. Germline CDR1 reads SGHNT; CDR2 reads YENEEA. The CDR3 length is 18 residues. Trimming at V came to 1 base and at J to 4 bases, leaving 7 bases not matched to a gene. DNA of the CDR3: TGTGCCAGCAGCTTAGGACGACTAGCGGGAGGCTCTTACAATGAGCAGTTCTTC. This gives the protein CASSLGRLAGGSYNEQFF.

Only a few counts were recorded for this clone. The chain carries TRBV27 and TRBJ2-5; possibly TRBD1 for D (6 bases). Germline V gene data show CDR1 as MNHEY and CDR2 as SMNVEV (reference sequence). V shed 5 bases and J shed 5 bases, with 12 bases lying between them. The CDR3 loop spans 13 amino acids. The CDR3 sequence: CASSPRDTETQYF. The CDR3 DNA reads as TGTGCCAGCAGTCCCCGGGACACCGAGACCCAGTACTTC.

V usage is TRBV9 and J usage is TRBJ2-7; TRBD2 might be the D (6 bases). Germline CDR1 is SGDLS and CDR2 is YYNGEE. V gave up 3 bases and J gave up 4 bases, with 17 bases separating them. The CDR3 sequence is 15 residues long. This CDR3 is CASSAGPTSWYEQYF. The CDR3 nucleotides are TGTGCCAGCAGCGCCGGACCGACTAGTTGGTACGAGCAGTACTTC. Full variable domain (missing parts from reference TRBV9 and TRBJ2-7): DSGVTQTPKHLITATGQRVTLRCSPRSGDLSVYWYQQSLDQGLQFLIQYYNGEERAKGNILERFSAQQFPDLHSELNLSSLELGDSALYFCASSAGPTSWYEQYFGPGTRLTVT.

This clone was seen many times. CDR3 sequence: CAWSQGITNTGELFF. The CDR3 DNA sequence: TGTGCCTGGAGCCAGGGCATTACGAACACCGGGGAGCTGTTTTTT. The chain combines TRBV30 with TRBJ2-2, with D tentatively TRBD1 (5 bases). Germline CDR1 is GTSNPN and CDR2 is SVGIG (reference sequence). Trimming shortened V by 3 bases and J by 0 bases, and 11 bases separated the two germline ends. There are 15 residues in the CDR3. Full variable domain (missing parts from reference TRBV30 and TRBJ2-2): SQTIHQWPATLVQPVGSPLSLECTVEGTSNPNLYWYRQAAGRGLQLLFYSVGIGQISSEVPQNLSASRPQDRQFILSSKKLLLSDSGFYLCAWSQGITNTGELFFGEGSRLTVL.

The chain recombines TRBV28 with TRBJ2-7; TRBD1 is a possible D gene (5 bases). V lost 2 bases and J lost 3, with 11 bases in between. CDR3 size: 14 residues. Germline V lookup: CDR1 MDHEN, CDR2 SYDVKM. Here the CDR3 DNA reads TGTGCCAGCAGTTTACTCGGACAAAACTACGAGCAGTACTTC. This encodes CASSLLGQNYEQYF.

The CDR3 region is CASSSRKRTDTQYF. In DNA, the CDR3 is TGTGCCAGCAGCTCTAGGAAACGCACAGATACGCAGTATTTT. This chain connects TRBV11-2 to TRBJ2-3; D unclear. The CDR3 has 14 amino acids. V was trimmed by 4 bases and J by 1 base, leaving 9 bases between them. Germline V gene sequence: CDR1 SGHAT, CDR2 FQNNGV.

The gene calls are TRBV6-1 and TRBJ2-7, with D perhaps matching TRBD1 (5 bases). The CDR3 consists of 16 residues. Germline V gives CDR1 MNHNS, CDR2 SASEGT. Trimming cost V 4 bases and J 2 bases, with 18 bases left between them. CDR3 region: CASSAGARVAAYEQYF. CDR3 sequence (DNA): TGTGCCAGCAGTGCAGGCGCCAGGGTCGCGGCCTACGAGCAGTACTTC.

J is TRBJ1-1 and V is TRBV30; no reliable D call. The germline V gene has CDR1 GTSNPN and CDR2 SVGIG (reference sequence). Trimming took off 2 bases at V and 0 bases at J, with 13 bases between the two ends. The CDR3 is 15 residues long. CDR3 amino acids: CAWSPTAAMNTEAFF. The DNA of the CDR3 is TGTGCCTGGAGTCCTACTGCGGCTATGAACACTGAAGCTTTCTTT.

This clone was seen a single time. The V gene is TRBV25-1, the J gene TRBJ2-7, with D tentatively TRBD1 (6 bases). V was clipped by 3 bases and J by 4 bases, with 7 bases between them. The germline V gene has CDR1 MGHDK and CDR2 SYGVNS. The CDR3 covers 12 residues. CDR3 nucleotides: TGTGCCAGCAGTGACAGGGGATACGAGCAGTACTTC. It encodes CASSDRGYEQYF.

This chain joins TRBV10-1 and TRBJ2-1; 11 bases map to TRBD2. CDR1 is WNHNN and CDR2 is SYGVQD in the germline V gene (reference sequence). V trimming: 3 bases; J trimming: 7 bases; junction bases outside the gene matches: 14. The length of the CDR3 is 18 residues. CDR3 nucleotide sequence: TGCGCCAGCAGTGAACATTCTGGGCTAGCGGGAGGAAAAAATGAGCAGTTCTTC. This translates into CASSEHSGLAGGKNEQFF.

In its sample, this clone was seen once. One base separates it from a far larger clone, so it is likely a read error. Because the CDR3 is missing its conserved closing phenylalanine or tryptophan, this is likely a read error. The chain couples TRBV6-1 to TRBJ1-2, with D possibly TRBD1 on 6 matching bases. This CDR3 is 14 amino acids long. Germline lookup yields CDR1 MNHNS and CDR2 SASEGT. Trimming stripped 5 bases from V and 4 bases from J, with 14 bases between. CDR3 coding DNA: TGTGCCAGCAGTACGGAGGGAGGGGGCTATGGCTACACCTCC. Translated, it gives CASSTEGGGYGYTS.

This clone came up once. This CDR3 is also generated by other DNA sequences in the sample. This sequence joins TRBV9 and TRBJ1-4, with TRBD1 as a possible D gene (6 bases). V lost 0 bases, J lost 8 bases, and 11 bases lay in between. The CDR3 is 14 amino acids. The germline V gene has CDR1 SGDLS and CDR2 YYNGEE. The CDR3 region has the DNA TGTGCCAGCAGCGTAGGGCAGGGGAACGAAAAACTGTTTTTT. Translation gives CASSVGQGNEKLFF.

The chain is built from TRBV6-1 and TRBJ1-2; D remains unclear. The CDR3 consists of 13 residues. The ends were cut back, 1 base at V and 5 bases at J, with 8 bases in the middle. CDR1 MNHNS and CDR2 SASEGT come from the germline V gene. The CDR3 nucleotides read TGTGCCAGCAGTGAAGTAGGAAATTATGGCTACACCTTC. Its protein is CASSEVGNYGYTF.

In this sample, this clone turned up a few times. The V and J genes are TRBV7-9 and TRBJ1-2; D is unclear. The length of the CDR3 is 12 residues. CDR1 SEHNR and CDR2 FQNEAQ come from the germline V gene (reference sequence). Trimming stripped 2 bases from V and 8 bases from J, with 9 bases between. The chain's CDR3 is CASSLHDGGYTF. The CDR3 bases are TGTGCCAGCAGCTTACACGATGGAGGCTACACCTTC.

This chain links TRBV5-1 with TRBJ2-3, with TRBD2 matching over 10 bases. Germline loops: CDR1 SGHRS, CDR2 YFSETQ. The CDR3 runs 18 residues. V lost 0 bases, J lost 4 bases, and 11 bases stayed unmatched. Here the CDR3 reads CASSLVPSGSGGPDTQYF. The DNA for the CDR3 is TGCGCCAGCAGCTTGGTCCCTAGCGGGAGCGGGGGTCCAGATACGCAGTATTTT.

J is TRBJ2-7 and V is TRBV29-1, with 8 bases aligning to TRBD1. The length of the CDR3 is 15 residues. J lost 3 bases, V lost 5 bases, and 12 bases had no gene match. In germline, CDR1 is SQVTM, CDR2 ANQGSEA. CDR3 loop: CSVFTSGQGHYEQYF. The CDR3 coding sequence is TGCAGCGTTTTCACTTCCGGACAGGGTCACTACGAGCAGTACTTC.